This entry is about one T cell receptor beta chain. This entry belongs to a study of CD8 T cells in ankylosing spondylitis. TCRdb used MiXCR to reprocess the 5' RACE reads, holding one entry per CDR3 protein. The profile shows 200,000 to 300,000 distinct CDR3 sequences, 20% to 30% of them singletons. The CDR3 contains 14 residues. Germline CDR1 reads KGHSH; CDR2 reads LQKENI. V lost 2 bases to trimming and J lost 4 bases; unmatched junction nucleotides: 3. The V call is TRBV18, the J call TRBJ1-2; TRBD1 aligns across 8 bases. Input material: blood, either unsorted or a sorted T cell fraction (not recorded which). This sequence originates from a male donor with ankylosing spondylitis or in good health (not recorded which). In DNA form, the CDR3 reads TGTGCCAGCTCACCAGCACAGGGGGTCTATGGCTACACCTTC. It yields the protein CASSPAQGVYGYTF.